This record looks at one T cell receptor (beta chain) sequence and its context. The data derive from a study of blood T cell repertoires in COVID-19. Across the study: From the United States, Italy and Spain came samples of acute and convalescent COVID-19.

Measured with immunoSEQ multiplex PCR; TCRdb has only the in-frame clones, and not every one. The sample consists of about 220,000 clones, roughly 85% of them appearing once. Enrolment of Seattle patients took place during active infection, and they were followed longitudinally. This CDR3 is built from 13 residues. The V gene lost 4 bases and the J gene lost 8 bases, with 14 bases spanning the gap. Germline V gives CDR1 MNHNY, CDR2 SVGAGI (reference sequence). This clonotype was sampled from a woman in her sixties or seventies with COVID-19, enrolled during active disease. Source material: peripheral blood. This sequence joins TRBV6-6 and TRBJ1-2; D perhaps matches TRBD1 (6 bases). CDR3 protein: CASSLRGGEGYTF. DNA for the CDR3: TGTGCCAGCAGTTTGAGGGGGGGCGAAGGCTACACCTTC.